This T cell receptor beta chain appears in the sequencing data of a study of quantifying T cell responses using KT2 cells. Study-level background: Reverse transcription used primers in the TCR alpha and beta constant regions. The second PCR ran as a qPCR until a predetermined fluorescence threshold was reached.

Findings of the study overall: At about one KT2 cell per 100,000 PBMC, KT2 sequences were still detected.

The cDNA 3' end received a ligated oligonucleotide with a UMI. First-round PCR used 3 to 4 cycles and beta primers RC1.1 and RC1.2 covering TRBC1 and TRBC2. A single record per CDR3 protein comes from TCRdb applying MiXCR to the UMI-ligation and nested PCR reads. Of tens of thousands of distinct CDR3 sequences listed, roughly 8% were seen once; the top ten hold approximately 14%. CDR3 length equals 16 residues. Germline-derived CDR1 and CDR2 are KGHDR and SFDVKD. V dropped 3 bases and J dropped 9; count of bases not matched to a gene: 5. Points on this clonotype: Its antigen is currently unknown.

The chain combines TRBV24-1 with TRBJ2-1, with 15 bases fitting TRBD2. This clonotype was obtained from a human donor. The sequenced sample was PBMCs spiked with cells of the T cell clone KT2. The CDR3 DNA reads as TGTGCCACCAGTGATCCCGGACTAGCGGGGGGGCGTGAGCAGTTCTTC. Translating it yields CATSDPGLAGGREQFF.